A single sample gave rise to the 32 T cell receptor beta chains below, sequenced in a study of cytomegalovirus exposure and HLA in healthy donors. This PCR relied on a set of 60 Vbeta primers and 13 Jbeta primers. Sequencing used immunoSEQ multiplex PCR; TCRdb keeps in-frame clones, though not all of them. The sample consists of approximately 170,000 clones, around 76% of them appearing once. Sequencing was performed on PBMCs. These receptors all come from a man between 40 and 49 years old in good health and CMV-seronegative.

This chain uses TRBV6-8 with TRBJ1-4, with D hard to call. The CDR3 sequence is 15 residues long. Germline CDR1 MNHGY, CDR2 SAAAGT. Trimming cost V 0 bases and J 6 bases, with 11 bases left between them. The CDR3 here is CASSYSTLVDEKLFF. CDR3 DNA: TGTGCCAGCAGTTACTCAACTTTAGTAGATGAAAAACTGTTTTTT.

Notes on this clone: Other DNA sequences in the same sample also yield this CDR3. CDR3 nucleotides: TGCGCCAGCAGCCCTGGACAGGGTAATGAAAAACTGTTTTTT. This encodes CASSPGQGNEKLFF. The V gene is TRBV5-1, the J gene TRBJ1-4; TRBD1 aligns across 8 bases. Germline V gene lookup returns CDR1 SGHRS and CDR2 YFSETQ. Unmatched junction bases numbered 3, after V lost 4 bases and J lost 4 bases. CDR3 length equals 14 residues. Combining the CDR3 with reference TRBV5-1 and TRBJ1-4 gives the whole variable domain KAGVTQTPRYLIKTRGQQVTLSCSPISGHRSVSWYQQTPGQGLQFLFEYFSETQRNKGNFPGRFSGRQFSNSRSEMNVSTLELGDSALYLCASSPGQGNEKLFFGSGTQLSVL.

V and J are TRBV10-1 and TRBJ2-7, with D possibly TRBD2 on 6 matching bases. Trimming took 0 bases from V and 2 from J, leaving 11 bases between them. The CDR3 loop spans 15 amino acids. Germline lookup yields CDR1 WNHNN and CDR2 SYGVQD (reference sequence). The CDR3 region is CASSESSSATYEQYF. As DNA, the CDR3 is TGCGCCAGCAGTGAGTCGTCTAGCGCAACCTACGAGCAGTACTTC.

This clone occurred a few times. The chain carries TRBV5-5 and TRBJ2-2, with 7 bases matching TRBD1. Germline assignment: CDR1 SGHKS and CDR2 YYEKEE (reference sequence). CDR3 length: 14 residues. The trim removed 3 bases at V and 5 bases at J, leaving 4 bases unmatched. CDR3 amino acids: CASSWTGPTGELFF. The CDR3 DNA follows: TGTGCCAGCAGCTGGACAGGTCCTACCGGGGAGCTGTTTTTT.

This clone was found once. The chain uses TRBV7-2 and TRBJ2-1; the match to TRBD2 covers 8 bases. The V gene end was trimmed by 3 bases and the J gene end by 3 bases; junction bases not matched to a gene: 7. This CDR3 has 16 amino acids. Germline V gene data show CDR1 as SGHTA and CDR2 as FQGNSA. The CDR3 DNA reads TGTGCCAGCAGCTTCCATGGGGCGGGAGGCTACAATGAGCAGTTCTTC. Translation: CASSFHGAGGYNEQFF.

The chain has TRBV19 and TRBJ2-7; TRBD1 is a possible D gene (6 bases). The V gene lost 5 bases and the J gene lost 0 bases, with 11 bases spanning the gap. This CDR3 is 14 amino acids long. Germline values: CDR1 LNHDA, CDR2 SQIVND (reference sequence). The CDR3 loop is CASSPRTDSYEQYF. DNA of the CDR3: TGTGCCAGTAGTCCTCGGACAGACTCCTACGAGCAGTACTTC.

In regard to this clone: A read error may produce the germline difference seen at one junction end. This chain connects TRBV7-9 to TRBJ2-1; D gene uncertain. There are 13 residues in the CDR3. Per the germline V gene, CDR1 is SEHNR and CDR2 is FQNEAQ (reference sequence). In DNA, the CDR3 is TGTTCCAGCAGCCATAGTGAAGTGGATGAGCAGTTCTTC. Amino acids: CSSSHSEVDEQFF.

J is TRBJ2-7 and V is TRBV7-2, with 12 bases aligning to TRBD2. With 0 bases clipped from V and 4 bases from J, the junction kept 16 bases outside the gene matches. The germline V gene has CDR1 SGHTA and CDR2 FQGNSA. The CDR3 is made up of 20 amino acids. As DNA, the CDR3 is TGTGCCAGCAGCTTAGCCCGGTTTGGGACTAGCGGGTTGTTCGGGTACGAGCAGTACTTC. It specifies CASSLARFGTSGLFGYEQYF.

This clone appeared once. This chain uses TRBV11-2 with TRBJ2-2, with 8 positions matching TRBD2. Trimming removed 0 bases from V and 7 bases from J; junction bases left unmatched: 13. This CDR3 spans 18 amino acids. The germline V gene has CDR1 SGHAT and CDR2 FQNNGV. The CDR3 reads CASSLDPAGVIGNGELFF. Here the CDR3 DNA reads TGTGCCAGCAGCTTAGACCCAGCGGGAGTAATCGGGAACGGGGAGCTGTTTTTT.

This chain connects TRBV10-3 to TRBJ2-1, with TRBD2 matching over 8 bases. Germline values: CDR1 ENHRY, CDR2 SYGVKD. Trimming cost V 3 bases and J 6 bases; bases outside gene matches: 13. The CDR3 spans 17 residues. The CDR3 sequence: CAISDPSLGRALNEQFF. The CDR3 bases are TGTGCCATCAGTGACCCTAGTCTCGGGAGGGCCCTCAATGAGCAGTTCTTC.

This clone has only a few counts. The chain couples TRBV5-1 to TRBJ2-3; TRBD2 matches at 11 bases. V was pared by 3 bases and J by 5 bases, with 8 bases of the junction left unmatched. CDR1 SGHRS and CDR2 YFSETQ come from the germline V gene. This CDR3 contains 16 residues. CDR3 sequence: CASSSTSGTGGDTQYF. CDR3 nucleotides: TGCGCCAGCAGCTCGACTAGCGGGACGGGGGGAGATACGCAGTATTTT.

The CDR3 spells CASSDWEGNEQYF. CDR3 in DNA: TGTGCCAGCAGTGATTGGGAGGGGAACGAGCAGTACTTC. The V call is TRBV6-1, the J call TRBJ2-7, with 7 positions matching TRBD2. Looked up from germline, CDR1 is MNHNS and CDR2 is SASEGT. This CDR3 has 13 residues. V trimming: 3 bases; J trimming: 5 bases; junction bases outside the gene matches: 4.

The rearrangement links TRBV15 to TRBJ2-7, with D perhaps TRBD2 (5 bases). Germline V gives CDR1 LNHNV, CDR2 YYDKDF (reference sequence). Trimming stripped 0 bases from V and 3 bases from J, with 12 bases between. The CDR3 is made up of 15 amino acids. The CDR3 protein is CATSRDLRADYEQYV. In DNA, the CDR3 is TGTGCCACCAGCAGAGATCTGAGGGCAGACTACGAGCAGTACGTC.

The CDR3 nucleotides are TGTGCCAGCAGCGTAGCTGCCGGGACTAGCGATGAAGAGACCCAGTACTTC. Encoded protein: CASSVAAGTSDEETQYF. The V and J genes are TRBV9 and TRBJ2-5, with TRBD2 matching 10 bases. From germline, CDR1 is SGDLS and CDR2 YYNGEE. The CDR3 consists of 17 residues. V lost 0 bases to trimming and J lost 3 bases; unmatched junction nucleotides: 8.

In this sample, this clone turned up a few times. The chain employs TRBV5-6 and TRBJ2-5; weak D call: TRBD2 (5 bases). V dropped 2 bases and J dropped 5 bases, with 10 bases sitting between them. CDR1 is SGHDT and CDR2 is YYEEEE in the germline V gene. The CDR3 is 13 residues long. The CDR3 nucleotides read TGTGCCAGCAGCTTCGGAGGTGGCGAGACCCAGTACTTC. As protein: CASSFGGGETQYF.

This clone turned up a few times. V and J are TRBV7-9 and TRBJ2-1; D might be TRBD2 (6 bases). CDR1 SEHNR and CDR2 FQNEAQ come from the germline V gene (reference sequence). There are 14 residues in the CDR3. The ends were cut back, 3 bases at V and 2 bases at J, with 8 bases in the middle. The CDR3 DNA follows: TGTGCCAGCAGCTTGGGACTCCCCTACAATGAGCAGTTCTTC. Translating it yields CASSLGLPYNEQFF.

V and J are TRBV7-2 and TRBJ2-1; the match to TRBD2 covers 12 bases. CDR1 and CDR2 (germline): SGHTA, FQGNSA. The CDR3 length is 16 residues. The ends lost 1 base at V and 7 bases at J; junction bases unmatched: 5. This CDR3 is CASSLVRTSGINEQFF. CDR3 coding DNA: TGTGCCAGCAGCTTAGTTAGGACTAGCGGGATAAATGAGCAGTTCTTC.

In DNA, the CDR3 is TGTGCCAGCAGTGAAGAACAGCTTCTCTTTCGGGAAAAACTGTTTTTT. This sequence encodes CASSEEQLLFREKLFF. V gene TRBV6-1 combines with J gene TRBJ1-4; D not certain. V was clipped by 1 base and J by 8 bases, with 17 bases between them. This CDR3 contains 16 residues. Germline V gene data show CDR1 as MNHNS and CDR2 as SASEGT.

This chain links TRBV6-1 with TRBJ2-7, with TRBD1 as a possible D gene (6 bases). Germline CDR1 reads MNHNS; CDR2 reads SASEGT. The CDR3 runs 13 residues. The V and J ends lost 6 bases and 6 bases respectively, with 15 bases between them. CDR3 loop: CASSQTGLTEQYV. CDR3 DNA: TGTGCCAGCAGCCAGACAGGCCTTACCGAGCAGTACGTC.

This clone came up once. The CDR3 reads CSVSQGAGNTEAFF. CDR3 coding DNA: TGCAGCGTTTCACAGGGGGCAGGGAACACTGAAGCTTTCTTT. The chain joins TRBV29-1 to TRBJ1-1, with 9 bases identical to TRBD1. CDR1 and CDR2 (germline): SQVTM, ANQGSEA. The CDR3 runs 14 residues. Trimming cost V 5 bases and J 1 base; bases outside gene matches: 5.

The genes are TRBV5-1 and TRBJ2-5, with a possible D match to TRBD2 (5 bases). Germline CDR1 and CDR2: SGHRS and YFSETQ. The CDR3 has 16 amino acids. V was clipped by 3 bases and J by 4 bases, with 19 bases between them. In DNA, the CDR3 is TGCGCCAGCAGCTCCTCACTAGGAGGAGTCGGAGAGACCCAGTACTTC. It encodes CASSSSLGGVGETQYF.

J is TRBJ1-5 and V is TRBV18; 12 bases are a match to TRBD1. Germline lookup yields CDR1 KGHSH and CDR2 LQKENI. The length of the CDR3 is 19 residues. With 6 bases clipped from V and 2 bases from J, the junction kept 14 bases outside the gene matches. The CDR3 loop is CASSLIPGTGGMGNQPQHF. The CDR3 nucleotides are TGTGCCAGCTCTCTAATCCCCGGGACAGGGGGCATGGGCAATCAGCCCCAGCATTTT.

The rearrangement uses TRBV5-4 and TRBJ2-2; 10 bases match TRBD1. Trimming at V came to 4 bases and at J to 5 bases, leaving 8 bases not matched to a gene. Germline V gene lookup returns CDR1 SGHNT and CDR2 YYREEE (reference sequence). This CDR3 is 16 amino acids long. The chain's CDR3 is CASSEEGQGFTGELFF. The CDR3 DNA follows: TGTGCCAGCAGCGAGGAGGGACAGGGGTTTACCGGGGAGCTGTTTTTT.

This chain joins TRBV15 and TRBJ2-1, with unresolved D. Germline CDR1 LNHNV, CDR2 YYDKDF (reference sequence). The CDR3 is 14 residues long. Trimming left V 0 bases short and J 6 bases short, with 9 bases between. This CDR3 is CATSRDFERNEQFF. CDR3 DNA: TGTGCCACCAGCAGAGATTTCGAGCGCAATGAGCAGTTCTTC.

Here the CDR3 DNA reads TGTGCAGGCAGGGTTCAGAATTCACCCCTCCACTTT. Amino acid sequence: CAGRVQNSPLHF. This chain uses TRBV7-9 with TRBJ1-6, with D possibly matching TRBD1 (5 bases). The CDR3 runs 12 residues. From germline, CDR1 is SEHNR and CDR2 FQNEAQ (reference sequence).

This chain joins TRBV7-8 and TRBJ2-7; TRBD2 matches 8 bases. Germline CDR1 reads SGHVS; CDR2 reads FQNEAQ. The CDR3 extends over 13 amino acids. Trimming at V came to 1 base and at J to 5 bases, leaving 1 base not matched to a gene. In DNA form, the CDR3 reads TGTGCCAGCAGCTTAGGCGGGAGGCACGAGCAGTACGTC. Its translation is CASSLGGRHEQYV.

In its sample, this clone was seen once. J is TRBJ2-7 and V is TRBV2, with D unclear. The CDR3 loop spans 13 amino acids. Between the trimmed V and J ends, which lost 6 bases and 1 base, there was a span of 10 bases. CDR1 SNHLY and CDR2 FYNNEI come from the germline V gene. The CDR3, as DNA: TGTGCCAGCAGGAGTGAGCAATCCTACGAGCAGTACTTC. This codes for CASRSEQSYEQYF. The full variable domain, with the rest looked up from reference TRBV2 and TRBJ2-7, is EPEVTQTPSHQVTQMGQEVILRCVPISNHLYFYWYRQILGQKVEFLVSFYNNEISEKSEIFDDQFSVERPDGSNFTLKIRSTKLEDSAMYFCASRSEQSYEQYFGPGTRLTVT.

The rearrangement links TRBV18 to TRBJ1-1, with D maybe TRBD1 (5 bases). The CDR3 sequence is 14 residues long. Germline CDR1 reads KGHSH; CDR2 reads LQKENI. The V and J ends lost 2 bases and 2 bases respectively, with 9 bases between them. Here the CDR3 DNA reads TGTGCCAGCTCACCAACCAGGGTAAACACTGAAGCTTTCTTT. Translation: CASSPTRVNTEAFF.

The chain uses TRBV5-1 and TRBJ1-1, with 9 bases lining up with TRBD1. V lost 4 bases and J lost 6; bases outside the gene matches: 13. Germline V gene lookup returns CDR1 SGHRS and CDR2 YFSETQ. The CDR3 has 16 amino acids. CDR3 in DNA: TGCGCCAGCAGCCGCGGGACAGGGTACGATGGAGCTGAAGCTTTCTTT. Its translation: CASSRGTGYDGAEAFF.

This chain connects TRBV14 to TRBJ2-3; perhaps TRBD1 as D (6 bases). The germline V and J ends were trimmed by 1 base and 3 bases, with 11 bases remaining between them. This CDR3 comprises 15 residues. Germline lookup yields CDR1 SGHDN and CDR2 FVKESK. CDR3 region: CASSQGQGRTDTQYF. CDR3 DNA: TGTGCCAGCAGCCAAGGGCAGGGGAGAACAGATACGCAGTATTTT.

This clone was seen a few times. This sequence joins TRBV10-3 and TRBJ2-1, with 8 bases that match TRBD2. Germline-derived CDR1 and CDR2 are ENHRY and SYGVKD. This CDR3 contains 14 residues. Germline trimming cut 6 bases from V and 5 bases from J; bases unmatched to any gene: 6. The CDR3 DNA reads TGTGCCATCAGGGGGACTAGGGGAGACAATGAGCAGTTCTTC. It yields the protein CAIRGTRGDNEQFF.

This chain joins TRBV6-5 and TRBJ1-1, with TRBD1 as a possible D gene (5 bases). The CDR3 is 14 residues long. Germline V gene lookup returns CDR1 MNHEY and CDR2 SVGAGI. Trimming removed 0 bases at V and 4 bases at J, with 9 bases between. CDR3 protein: CASSYSGDLTEAFF. CDR3 nucleotides: TGTGCCAGCAGTTACTCAGGGGATCTCACTGAAGCTTTCTTT.